These 19 T cell receptor beta chains were sequenced from one sample in a study of blood T cells in healthy people across ages. A J-beta primer mix and a sample-barcoded 5' primer were used in a second PCR of roughly 6 to 12 cycles. In TCRdb, the 5' RACE reads were re-called with MiXCR into one record per CDR3 protein. The data show around 1,800,000 distinct CDR3 sequences, roughly 43% seen once. Sequencing was performed on blood. Source of these receptors: a human donor in good health.

The chain carries TRBV7-6 and TRBJ2-3, with 11 nucleotides matching TRBD2. V was pared by 2 bases and J by 2 bases, with 9 bases of the junction left unmatched. Germline V gene sequence: CDR1 SGHVS, CDR2 FNYEAQ. This CDR3 comprises 18 residues. CDR3 bases: TGTGCCAGCAGCTTACCCCGGGAGGGACTAGCGGTCACAGATACGCAGTATTTT. Encoded protein: CASSLPREGLAVTDTQYF.

This clonotype was seen more than once but under ten times. As DNA, the CDR3 is TGCAGTGCTCATAGGGGGAATCAGCCCCAGCATTTT. It encodes CSAHRGNQPQHF. The rearrangement links TRBV20-1 to TRBJ1-5; TRBD1 is a possible D gene (6 bases). Looked up from germline, CDR1 is DFQATT and CDR2 is SNEGSKA (reference sequence). The CDR3 runs to 12 residues. Trimming took 5 bases from V and 4 from J, leaving 9 bases between them.

The gene calls are TRBV20-1 and TRBJ2-7, with 10 bases fitting TRBD2. The CDR3 runs to 16 residues. CDR1 DFQATT and CDR2 SNEGSKA come from the germline V gene (reference sequence). After removal of 3 bases from V and 7 bases from J, the junction contained 15 bases not matched to a gene. The CDR3 DNA sequence: TGCAGTGCTAGTAGCGGGGGGCCCAACTCCTACAATGAGCAGTACTTC. Its translation is CSASSGGPNSYNEQYF.

This clonotype was counted only a few times. The J gene is TRBJ2-4, the V gene TRBV7-8, with D unresolved. TRBJ2-7 explains the end of the DNA better; the J call may be wrong. This CDR3 comprises 14 residues. CDR1 SGHVS and CDR2 FQNEAQ come from the germline V gene. CDR3 amino acids: CASSALIVFHEQYF. CDR3 nucleotides: TGTGCCAGCAGCGCTCTCATAGTTTTCCACGAGCAGTACTTC.

In its sample, this clonotype was seen a few times. The genes are TRBV15 and TRBJ2-1; D ambiguous. This CDR3 comprises 14 residues. Germline CDR1 reads LNHNV; CDR2 reads YYDKDF (reference sequence). Trimming removed 0 bases from V and 4 bases from J, with 7 bases in between. CDR3 amino acids: CATSREGGYNEQFF. The CDR3 nucleotides read TGTGCCACCAGCAGAGAAGGCGGATACAATGAGCAGTTCTTC.

This clonotype has a handful of counts. This sequence joins TRBV9 and TRBJ2-7; 8 bases match TRBD2. Trimming removed 0 bases from V and 2 bases from J; junction bases left unmatched: 4. The CDR3 runs to 15 residues. Germline V gene data show CDR1 as SGDLS and CDR2 as YYNGEE. The CDR3 sequence is CASSVDPGGPYEQYF. The CDR3 DNA sequence: TGTGCCAGCAGCGTAGATCCGGGGGGGCCCTACGAGCAGTACTTC. Looking up the rest from reference TRBV9 and TRBJ2-7 gives the full variable domain: DSGVTQTPKHLITATGQRVTLRCSPRSGDLSVYWYQQSLDQGLQFLIQYYNGEERAKGNILERFSAQQFPDLHSELNLSSLELGDSALYFCASSVDPGGPYEQYFGPGTRLTVT.

The chain has TRBV6-2 or TRBV6-3 and TRBJ2-3; D is unresolved. Trimming shortened V by 7 bases and J by 2 bases, and 16 bases separated the two germline ends. The CDR3 has 15 amino acids. Germline CDR1 and CDR2: MNHEY and SVGEGT. CDR3 amino acids: CASTLGYSATDTQYF. The CDR3 nucleotides are TGTGCCAGCACCTTAGGTTACTCCGCCACAGATACGCAGTATTTT.

In this sample, this clonotype turned up once. The gene calls are TRBV27 and TRBJ1-1; D not resolved. Germline CDR1 MNHEY, CDR2 SMNVEV (reference sequence). The CDR3 consists of 14 residues. V lost 7 bases, J lost 1 base, and 13 bases lay in between. The CDR3 here is CASKWSEENTEAFF. CDR3 DNA: TGTGCCAGCAAATGGTCGGAAGAGAACACTGAAGCTTTCTTT.

The rearrangement links TRBV7-2 to TRBJ1-4; 7 bases line up with TRBD1. Trimming at V came to 5 bases and at J to 8 bases, leaving 8 bases not matched to a gene. Germline CDR1 is SGHTA and CDR2 is FQGNSA. CDR3 size: 14 residues. CDR3 sequence reads: CASSGTVTGEKLFF. In DNA form, the CDR3 reads TGTGCCAGCAGCGGGACAGTGACGGGGGAAAAACTGTTTTTT. The full variable domain, its missing parts supplied by reference TRBV7-2 and TRBJ1-4, is GAGVSQSPSNKVTEKGKDVELRCDPISGHTALYWYRQSLGQGLEFLIYFQGNSAPDKSGLPSDRFSAERTGGSVSTLTIQRTQQEDSAVYLCASSGTVTGEKLFFGSGTQLSVL.

This clonotype was found a few times. The V and J genes are TRBV27 and TRBJ2-5; 9 nucleotides line up with TRBD1. The J segment lost 7 bases and the V segment lost 5 bases, leaving 8 bases of the junction unmatched. The CDR3 consists of 14 residues. CDR1 and CDR2 from the germline V gene are MNHEY and SMNVEV (reference sequence). The CDR3 loop is CASSLPDRGLTQYF. The CDR3 nucleotides read TGTGCCAGCAGTCTACCAGACAGGGGGTTGACCCAGTACTTC.

This clonotype turned up a few times. The chain is built from TRBV29-1 and TRBJ1-1; TRBD1 is a possible D gene (5 bases). CDR1 is SQVTM, CDR2 ANQGSEA, per germline. V was pared by 7 bases and J by 10 bases, with 22 bases between. The CDR3 has 13 amino acids. The DNA for the CDR3 is TGCAGCGGTCCACGGCTGGGGGTTCAAAGAGCTTTCTTT. Protein sequence: CSGPRLGVQRAFF.

CDR3 in amino acids: CASSSYRDAGSRGETQYF. CDR3 nucleotide sequence: TGTGCCAGCAGCTCCTACCGGGACGCAGGGTCGCGGGGAGAGACCCAGTACTTC. V and J are TRBV11-2 and TRBJ2-5; D perhaps matches TRBD2 (6 bases). V lost 4 bases, J lost 4 bases, and 25 bases lay in between. CDR3 length: 18 residues. Looked up from germline, CDR1 is SGHAT and CDR2 is FQNNGV. The whole variable domain, filled in from reference TRBV11-2 and TRBJ2-5, reads EAGVAQSPRYKIIEKRQSVAFWCNPISGHATLYWYQQILGQGPKLLIQFQNNGVVDDSQLPKDRFSAERLKGVDSTLKIQPAKLEDSAVYLCASSSYRDAGSRGETQYFGPGTRLLVL.

The chain uses TRBV4-1 and TRBJ2-3, with TRBD2 identical over 12 bases. The V and J ends lost 2 bases and 6 bases, in that order; junction bases with no gene match: 9. CDR3 length: 17 residues. Germline CDR1 MGHRA, CDR2 YSYEKL. The DNA for the CDR3 is TGCGCCAGCAGCCAATATGCTAGCGGGGGGGCAGAGGATACGCAGTATTTT. Translated: CASSQYASGGAEDTQYF.

The chain links TRBV25-1 to TRBJ1-2; D remains ambiguous. The CDR3 has 12 residues. From germline, CDR1 is MGHDK and CDR2 SYGVNS. V was clipped by 1 base and J by 6 bases, with 6 bases between them. The DNA for the CDR3 is TGTGCCAGCAGTGAATCCCACCATGGCTACACCTTC. Protein product: CASSESHHGYTF.

This clonotype was detected only a few times. The V and J genes are TRBV2 and TRBJ2-5; the D gene could be TRBD1 or TRBD2 (6 bases each). The DNA end lines up better with TRBJ2-7; the J call may be wrong. Germline loops: CDR1 SNHLY, CDR2 FYNNEI. CDR3 length equals 16 residues. This chain's CDR3 is CASTGDTSLTNYEQYF. CDR3 bases: TGTGCCAGCACGGGGGACACCTCTCTGACAAACTACGAGCAGTACTTC.

This clonotype was picked up a small number of times. J is TRBJ2-3 and V is TRBV6-1; 8 positions agree with TRBD1. The J segment lost 3 bases and the V segment lost 5 bases, leaving 4 bases of the junction unmatched. Germline V CDR1 and CDR2: MNHNS, SASEGT. There are 14 residues in the CDR3. The CDR3 spells CASSIRTGTDTQYF. The CDR3 DNA reads as TGTGCCAGCAGTATTCGGACAGGGACAGATACGCAGTATTTT.

This clonotype was picked up one time. This rearrangement joins TRBV20-1 to TRBJ2-5; D is uncertain. Germline assignment: CDR1 DFQATT and CDR2 SNEGSKA (reference sequence). The V and J ends lost 2 bases and 2 bases respectively, with 9 bases between them. The CDR3 has 13 residues. The CDR3 nucleotides read TGCAGTGCTAGATCCCCCCAACAAGAGACCCAGTACTTC. It encodes CSARSPQQETQYF.

This clonotype was observed a few times. The gene calls are TRBV12-3 or TRBV12-4 and TRBJ2-5; weak D call: TRBD2 (7 bases). The closer fit of TRBJ2-7 to the DNA end suggests the J call may be wrong. The CDR3 extends over 15 amino acids. Written as DNA, the CDR3 is TGTGCCAGCAGTTTAAAGGGCGGGGGCCCATACGAGCAGTACTTC. This sequence encodes CASSLKGGGPYEQYF.

The gene calls are TRBV6-6 and TRBJ2-3; D remains ambiguous. Germline lookup yields CDR1 MNHNY and CDR2 SVGAGI (reference sequence). Between the trimmed V and J ends, which lost 4 bases and 6 bases, there was a span of 11 bases. This CDR3 spans 13 amino acids. CDR3 sequence (DNA): TGTGCCAGCAGTTCCTTCATGGCTGATACGCAGTATTTT. Amino acid sequence: CASSSFMADTQYF.